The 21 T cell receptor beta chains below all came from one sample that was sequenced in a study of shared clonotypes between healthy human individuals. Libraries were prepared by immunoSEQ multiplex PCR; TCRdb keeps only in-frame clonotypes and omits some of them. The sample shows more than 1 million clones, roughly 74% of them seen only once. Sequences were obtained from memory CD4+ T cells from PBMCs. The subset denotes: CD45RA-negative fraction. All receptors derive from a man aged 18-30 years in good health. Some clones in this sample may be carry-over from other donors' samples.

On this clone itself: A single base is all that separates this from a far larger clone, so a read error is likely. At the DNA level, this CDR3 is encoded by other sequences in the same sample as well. The CDR3: CASSQDSSGYEQYF. The DNA for the CDR3 is TGTGCCAGCAGCCAAGACTCTAGCGGCTACGAGCAGTACTTC. V is TRBV4-2 and J is TRBJ2-7; 7 bases are a match to TRBD2. The junction had 2 bases not matched to a gene; V was cut back by 0 bases and J by 3 bases. This CDR3 is built from 14 residues. Germline values: CDR1 LGHNA, CDR2 YNFKEQ.

The CDR3 nucleotides read TGTGCCAGCAGCCCCTCCGGGACAGGGGGCTGGGAGACCCAGTACTTC. As protein: CASSPSGTGGWETQYF. V usage is TRBV7-7 and J usage is TRBJ2-5; 12 nucleotides align to TRBD1. The trim removed 5 bases at V and 5 bases at J, leaving 9 bases unmatched. The CDR3 spans 16 residues. Germline CDR1 is SSHAT and CDR2 is FNYEAQ (reference sequence).

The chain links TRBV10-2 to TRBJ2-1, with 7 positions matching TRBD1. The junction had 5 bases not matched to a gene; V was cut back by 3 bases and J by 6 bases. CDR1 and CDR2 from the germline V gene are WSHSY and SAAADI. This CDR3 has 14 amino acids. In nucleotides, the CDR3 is TGCGCCAGCAGTGATTGGGCAGGGGGCAATGAGCAGTTCTTC. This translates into CASSDWAGGNEQFF.

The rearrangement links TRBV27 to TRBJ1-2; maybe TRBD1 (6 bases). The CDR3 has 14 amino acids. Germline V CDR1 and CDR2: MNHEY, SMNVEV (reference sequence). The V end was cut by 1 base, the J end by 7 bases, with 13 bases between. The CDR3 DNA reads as TGTGCCAGCAGTTTATTATCGGGGGCCGGTGGCTACACCTTC. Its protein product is CASSLLSGAGGYTF.

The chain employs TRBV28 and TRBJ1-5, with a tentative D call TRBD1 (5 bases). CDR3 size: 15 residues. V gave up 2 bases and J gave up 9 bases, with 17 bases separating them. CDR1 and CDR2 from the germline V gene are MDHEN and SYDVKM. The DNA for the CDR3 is TGTGCCAGCAGTTTAGTCGGGGCGAGCCAGGGGCCCCAGCATTTT. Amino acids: CASSLVGASQGPQHF.

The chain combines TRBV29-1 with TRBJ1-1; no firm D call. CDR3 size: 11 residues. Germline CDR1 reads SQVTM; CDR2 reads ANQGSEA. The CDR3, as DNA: TGCATTGGCACGTTTAACACTGAAGCTTTCTTT. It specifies CIGTFNTEAFF.

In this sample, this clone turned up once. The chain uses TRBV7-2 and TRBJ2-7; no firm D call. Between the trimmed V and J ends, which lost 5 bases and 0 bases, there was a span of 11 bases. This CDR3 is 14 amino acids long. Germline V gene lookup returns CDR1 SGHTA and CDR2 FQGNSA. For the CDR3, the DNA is TGTGCCAGCAGCCTCCCGGGCCGCTCCTACGAGCAGTACTTC. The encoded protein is CASSLPGRSYEQYF.

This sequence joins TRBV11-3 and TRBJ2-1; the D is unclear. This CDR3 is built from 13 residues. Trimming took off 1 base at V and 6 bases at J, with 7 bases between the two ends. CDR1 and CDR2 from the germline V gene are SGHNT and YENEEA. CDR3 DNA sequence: TGTGCCAGCAGCTTAGTTAGTAGCAATGAGCAGTTCTTC. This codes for CASSLVSSNEQFF. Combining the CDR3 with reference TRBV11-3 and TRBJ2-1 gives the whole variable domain EAGVVQSPRYKIIEKKQPVAFWCNPISGHNTLYWYLQNLGQGPELLIRYENEEAVDDSQLPKDRFSAERLKGVDSTLKIQPAELGDSAVYLCASSLVSSNEQFFGPGTRLTVL.

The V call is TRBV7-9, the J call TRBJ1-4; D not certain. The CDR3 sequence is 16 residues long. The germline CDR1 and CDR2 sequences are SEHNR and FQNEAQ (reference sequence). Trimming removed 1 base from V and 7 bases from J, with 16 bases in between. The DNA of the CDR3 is TGTGCCAGCAGCTTAGGTGTAGCTCCTCAGAGTGAAAAACTGTTTTTT. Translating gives CASSLGVAPQSEKLFF.

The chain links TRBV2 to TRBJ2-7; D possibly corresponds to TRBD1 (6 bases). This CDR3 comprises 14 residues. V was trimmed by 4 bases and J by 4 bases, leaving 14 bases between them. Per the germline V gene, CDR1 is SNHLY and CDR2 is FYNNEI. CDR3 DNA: TGTGCCAGCAGTGGGTGGGACAATTCGTACGAGCAGTACTTC. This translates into CASSGWDNSYEQYF.

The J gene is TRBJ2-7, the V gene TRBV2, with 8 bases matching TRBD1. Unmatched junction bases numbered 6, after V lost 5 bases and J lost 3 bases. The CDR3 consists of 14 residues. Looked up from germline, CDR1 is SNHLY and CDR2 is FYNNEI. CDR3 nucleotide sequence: TGTGCCAGCAGTACCTTTGGACAGGGCTACGAGCAGTACTTC. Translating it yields CASSTFGQGYEQYF.

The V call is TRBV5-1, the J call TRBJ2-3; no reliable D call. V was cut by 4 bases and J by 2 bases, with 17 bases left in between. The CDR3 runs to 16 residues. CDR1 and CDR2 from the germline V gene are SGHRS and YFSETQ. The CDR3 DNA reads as TGCGCCAGCAGCCTGCCCCTAGACCCTGCCACAGATACGCAGTATTTT. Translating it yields CASSLPLDPATDTQYF.

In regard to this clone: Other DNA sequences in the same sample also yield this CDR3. CDR3 bases: TGTGCCACCAGCAGAGCTGCCGGGGAGCTGTTTTTT. Translation gives CATSRAAGELFF. This chain joins TRBV15 and TRBJ2-2; D is undetermined. The CDR3 spans 12 residues. V dropped 1 base and J dropped 6 bases, with 3 bases sitting between them. Germline values: CDR1 LNHNV, CDR2 YYDKDF (reference sequence).

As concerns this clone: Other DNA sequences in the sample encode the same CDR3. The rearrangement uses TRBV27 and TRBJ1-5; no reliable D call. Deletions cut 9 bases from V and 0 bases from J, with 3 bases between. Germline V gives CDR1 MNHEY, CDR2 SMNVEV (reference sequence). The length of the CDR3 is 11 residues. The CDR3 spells CASGSNQPQHF. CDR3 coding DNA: TGTGCCAGTGGTAGCAATCAGCCCCAGCATTTT.

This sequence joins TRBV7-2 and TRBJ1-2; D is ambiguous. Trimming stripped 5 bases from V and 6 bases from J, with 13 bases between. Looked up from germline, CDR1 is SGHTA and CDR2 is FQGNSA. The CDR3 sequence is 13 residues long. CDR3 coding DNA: TGTGCCAGCAGCCCCGGGCCCTTGGATGGCTACACCTTC. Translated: CASSPGPLDGYTF.

CDR3 nucleotides: TGTGCCACCAGGTCGGGGGAGAGGACCTACAATGAGCAGTTCTTC. Translating gives CATRSGERTYNEQFF. V is TRBV15 and J is TRBJ2-1; TRBD2 might be the D (6 bases). The V gene lost 6 bases and the J gene lost 2 bases, with 14 bases spanning the gap. CDR1 LNHNV and CDR2 YYDKDF come from the germline V gene (reference sequence). The CDR3 contains 15 residues.

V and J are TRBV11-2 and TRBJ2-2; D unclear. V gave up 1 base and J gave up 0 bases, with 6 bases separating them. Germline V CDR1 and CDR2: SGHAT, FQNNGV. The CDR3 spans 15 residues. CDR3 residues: CASSLGRPNTGELFF. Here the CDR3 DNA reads TGTGCCAGCAGCTTAGGGCGGCCGAACACCGGGGAGCTGTTTTTT.

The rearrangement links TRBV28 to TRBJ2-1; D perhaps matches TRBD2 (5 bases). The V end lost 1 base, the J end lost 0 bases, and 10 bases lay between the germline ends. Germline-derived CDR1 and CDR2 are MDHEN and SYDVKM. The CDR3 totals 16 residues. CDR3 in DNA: TGTGCCAGCAGTTTATATCGGGGAGTCTCCTACAATGAGCAGTTCTTC. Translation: CASSLYRGVSYNEQFF.

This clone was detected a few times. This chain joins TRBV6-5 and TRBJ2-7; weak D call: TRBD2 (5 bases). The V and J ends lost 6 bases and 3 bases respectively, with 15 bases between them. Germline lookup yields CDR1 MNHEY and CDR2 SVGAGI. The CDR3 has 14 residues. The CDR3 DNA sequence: TGTGCCAGCAGAACGGGAAACGGCTTCTACGAGCAGTACTTC. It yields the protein CASRTGNGFYEQYF.

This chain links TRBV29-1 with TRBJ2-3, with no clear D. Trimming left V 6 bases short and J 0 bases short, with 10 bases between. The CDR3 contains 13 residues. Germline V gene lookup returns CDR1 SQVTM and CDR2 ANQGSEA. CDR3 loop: CSVPLGSTDTQYF. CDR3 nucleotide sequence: TGCAGCGTCCCGTTAGGAAGCACAGATACGCAGTATTTT.

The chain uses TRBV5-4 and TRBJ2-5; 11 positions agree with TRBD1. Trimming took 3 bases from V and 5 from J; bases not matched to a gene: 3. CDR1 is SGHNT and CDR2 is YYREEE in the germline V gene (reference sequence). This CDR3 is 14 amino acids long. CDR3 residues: CASSSGTGGETQYF. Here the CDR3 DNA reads TGTGCCAGCAGCTCCGGGACAGGGGGGGAGACCCAGTACTTC. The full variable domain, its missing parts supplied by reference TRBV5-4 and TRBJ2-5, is ETGVTQSPTHLIKTRGQQVTLRCSSQSGHNTVSWYQQALGQGPQFIFQYYREEENGRGNFPPRFSGLQFPNYSSELNVNALELDDSALYLCASSSGTGGETQYFGPGTRLLVL.